The T cell receptor (beta chain) described here comes from a study of beta chain features in type 1 diabetes. Study-level points and caveats: Relative to healthy donors, patients appeared to have naive, central memory and Treg TCRB repertoires that were more similar.

As every portion of the isolated RNA was reverse transcribed, the sequencing read expressed TCRB transcripts. TCRdb keeps only in-frame clones here, not all; method: immunoSEQ multiplex PCR. Among more than 140,000 clones listed, about 9.1% were seen once. In total, each donor contributed a single heparinised blood draw that averaged about 120 mL. The J segment lost 2 bases and the V segment lost 4 bases, leaving 9 bases of the junction unmatched. Per germline, CDR1 SGHTA and CDR2 FQGNSA. The CDR3 runs 16 residues. This clone was detected only a few times. Antigen specificity is unknown. This chain uses TRBV7-2 with TRBJ2-3; TRBD2 aligns across 7 bases. The clonotype was recovered from a middle-aged woman in good health. Sequences were obtained from central memory CD4+ T cells from blood. CDR3 sequence (DNA): TGTGCCAGCAGCTCCTTGGGGGGGGACGCCACAGATACGCAGTATTTT. The encoded protein is CASSSLGGDATDTQYF.